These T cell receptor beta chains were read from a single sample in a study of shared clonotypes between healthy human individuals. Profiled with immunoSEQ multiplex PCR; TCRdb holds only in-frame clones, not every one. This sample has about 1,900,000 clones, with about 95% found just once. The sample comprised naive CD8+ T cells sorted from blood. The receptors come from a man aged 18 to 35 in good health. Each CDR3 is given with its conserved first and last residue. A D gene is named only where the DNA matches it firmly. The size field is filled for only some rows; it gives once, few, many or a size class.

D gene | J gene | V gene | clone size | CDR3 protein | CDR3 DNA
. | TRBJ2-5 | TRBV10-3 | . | CAISGTAGETQYF | TGTGCCATCAGTGGGACAGCGGGAGAGACCCAGTACTTC
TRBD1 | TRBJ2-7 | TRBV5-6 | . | CASSFTGTGDFHEQYF | TGTGCCAGCAGCTTCACCGGGACAGGGGATTTTCACGAGCAGTACTTC
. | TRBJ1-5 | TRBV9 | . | CASSASGTPGGSSNQPQHF | TGTGCCAGCAGCGCGTCCGGGACCCCCGGAGGGAGCAGCAATCAGCCCCAGCATTTT
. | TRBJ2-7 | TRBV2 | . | CASSAGSGAYEQYF | TGTGCCAGCAGCGCAGGGTCGGGGGCGTACGAGCAGTACTTC
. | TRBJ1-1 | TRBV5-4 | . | CASSWTLNTEAFF | TGTGCCAGCAGCTGGACCCTGAACACTGAAGCTTTCTTT
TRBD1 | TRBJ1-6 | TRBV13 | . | CASSLAGAGGHSPLHF | TGTGCCAGCAGCTTAGCGGGCGCAGGGGGGCATTCACCCCTCCACTTT
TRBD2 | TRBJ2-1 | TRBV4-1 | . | CASSQPNLGTSYNEQFF | TGCGCCAGCAGCCAACCTAACTTGGGGACTAGCTACAATGAGCAGTTCTTC
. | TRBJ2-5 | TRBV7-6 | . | CASSLNRQVRGHQETQYF | TGTGCCAGCAGCTTAAATCGTCAAGTCAGGGGTCACCAAGAGACCCAGTACTTC
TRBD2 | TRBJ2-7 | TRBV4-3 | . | CASSQLPREGRYEQYF | TGCGCCAGCAGCCAACTACCGCGGGAGGGCCGATACGAGCAGTACTTC
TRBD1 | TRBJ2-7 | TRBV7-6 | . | CASSSDRVLDEQYF | TGTGCCAGCAGCTCGGACAGGGTTTTGGACGAGCAGTACTTC
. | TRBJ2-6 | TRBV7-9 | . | CASSSDGAGANVLTF | TGTGCCAGCAGCTCGGACGGGGCCGGGGCCAACGTCCTGACTTTC
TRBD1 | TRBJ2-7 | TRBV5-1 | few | CASSLTGQGIYEQYF | TGCGCCAGCAGCTTGACGGGACAGGGGATATACGAGCAGTACTTC
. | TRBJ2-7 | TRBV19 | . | CASSIPSLGEQYF | TGTGCCAGTAGTATCCCGTCTCTCGGCGAGCAGTACTTC
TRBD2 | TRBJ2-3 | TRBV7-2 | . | CASSPMTSGGPTFTDTQYF | TGTGCCAGCAGCCCGATGACTAGCGGGGGGCCAACGTTCACAGATACGCAGTATTTT
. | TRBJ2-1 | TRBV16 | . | CASSQYGDPEQFF | TGTGCCAGCAGCCAATACGGGGACCCTGAGCAGTTCTTC
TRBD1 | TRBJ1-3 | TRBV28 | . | CASSPTGGSGNTIYF | TGTGCCAGCAGTCCCACAGGGGGCTCTGGAAACACCATATATTTT
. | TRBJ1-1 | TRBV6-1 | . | CASSVLSEAFF | TGTGCCAGCAGTGTCTTGAGTGAAGCTTTCTTT
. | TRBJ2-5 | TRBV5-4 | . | CASSLTNQETQYF | TGTGCCAGCAGCTTGACAAATCAAGAGACCCAGTACTTC
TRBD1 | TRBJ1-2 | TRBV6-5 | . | CASSRQGFYYGYTF | TGTGCCAGCAGCCGACAGGGGTTCTACTATGGCTACACCTTC
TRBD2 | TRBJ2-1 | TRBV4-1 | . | CASSQSASVAGILNEQFF | TGCGCCAGCAGCCAATCAGCTTCGGTAGCGGGAATACTCAATGAGCAGTTCTTC
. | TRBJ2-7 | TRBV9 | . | CASTIIRQKKPYEQYF | TGTGCCAGCACCATTATACGACAGAAAAAACCCTACGAGCAGTACTTC
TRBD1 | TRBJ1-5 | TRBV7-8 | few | CASSGPGGQPQHF | TGTGCCAGCAGCGGTCCAGGGGGCCAGCCCCAGCATTTT
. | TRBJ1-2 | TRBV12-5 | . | CASGNPTNYGYTF | TGTGCTAGTGGTAACCCAACTAACTATGGCTACACCTTC
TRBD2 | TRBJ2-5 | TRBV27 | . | CASKSSGGAGETQYF | TGTGCCAGCAAATCGAGCGGGGGGGCAGGAGAGACCCAGTACTTC
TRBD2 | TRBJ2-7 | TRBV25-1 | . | CASSGISPSGNYEQYF | TGTGCCAGCAGTGGAATATCCCCTAGCGGGAACTACGAGCAGTACTTC
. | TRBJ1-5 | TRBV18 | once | CASSPQGNNQPQHF | TGTGCCAGCTCACCTCAGGGGAACAATCAGCCCCAGCATTTT
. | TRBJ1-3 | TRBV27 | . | CASSSIGVLGSGNTIYF | TGTGCCAGCAGTTCTATCGGGGTTCTCGGATCTGGAAACACCATATATTTT
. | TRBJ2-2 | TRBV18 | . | CASSPPPGRRDTGELFF | TGTGCCAGCTCACCACCGCCTGGGCGAAGGGACACCGGGGAGCTGTTTTTT
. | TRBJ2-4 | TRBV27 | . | CASSIGGSKNIQYF | TGTGCCAGCAGTATAGGGGGTTCCAAAAACATTCAGTACTTC
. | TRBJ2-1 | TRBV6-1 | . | CASRPISYNEQFF | TGTGCCAGCCGGCCCATATCCTACAATGAGCAGTTCTTC
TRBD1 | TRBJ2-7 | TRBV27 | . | CASSPSVGQGTYEQYF | TGTGCCAGCAGTCCCTCCGTAGGACAGGGGACCTACGAGCAGTACTTC
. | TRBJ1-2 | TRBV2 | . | CASSVVGFPGYGYTF | TGTGCCAGCAGTGTAGTTGGGTTTCCTGGCTATGGCTACACCTTC
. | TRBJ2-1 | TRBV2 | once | CASSEASYLDNEQFF | TGTGCCAGCAGTGAAGCTAGCTATTTAGACAATGAGCAGTTCTTC
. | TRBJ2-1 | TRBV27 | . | CASSGWNDYNEQFF | TGTGCCAGCAGTGGGTGGAATGACTACAATGAGCAGTTCTTC
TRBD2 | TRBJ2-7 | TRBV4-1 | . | CASSQGPAGAYEQYF | TGCGCCAGCAGCCAAGGCCCAGCGGGGGCCTACGAGCAGTACTTC
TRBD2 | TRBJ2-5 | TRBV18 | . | CASSPVWEGSLLLETQYF | TGTGCCAGCTCACCAGTTTGGGAGGGATCACTTCTTCTAGAGACCCAGTACTTC
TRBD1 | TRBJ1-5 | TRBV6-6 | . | CASTPGQGNQPQHF | TGTGCCAGCACGCCGGGACAGGGCAATCAGCCCCAGCATTTT
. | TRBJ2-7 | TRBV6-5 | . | CASSYAGSSYEQYF | TGTGCCAGCAGTTACGCAGGTAGCTCCTACGAGCAGTACTTC
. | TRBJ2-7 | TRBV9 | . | CASSVGVGGSYEQYF | TGTGCCAGCAGCGTAGGTGTAGGGGGTAGCTACGAGCAGTACTTC
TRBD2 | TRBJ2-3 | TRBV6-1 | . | CASSYEGLAGDTQYF | TGTGCCAGCAGCTATGAGGGGCTAGCGGGAGATACGCAGTATTTT